The 10 T cell receptor beta chains below all came from one sample that was sequenced in a study of OX40 agonist ivuxolimab in advanced cancers. The method was immunoSEQ multiplex PCR; TCRdb's version includes in-frame clones alone and lacks a portion of them. The repertoire has 99,000 or so clones, approximately 93% of them found once; the top ten carry 0.25% to 0.3%. The sequences come from CD4+ or CD8+ T cells sorted from blood, collected in a trial of the OX40 agonist ivuxolimab. These receptors were taken from an adult with an advanced solid tumor such as melanoma, head and neck, liver or kidney cancer.

V gene TRBV28 combines with J gene TRBJ2-7; 7 bases match TRBD2. Germline V gene sequence: CDR1 MDHEN, CDR2 SYDVKM. The trim removed 6 bases at V and 4 bases at J, leaving 6 bases unmatched. The CDR3 is 13 amino acids. CDR3 region: CASRSVGGYEQYF. The CDR3, as DNA: TGTGCCAGCAGATCGGTGGGGGGGTACGAGCAGTACTTC.

The gene calls are TRBV30 and TRBJ1-5; D is unresolved. The CDR3 has 14 residues. The germline gives CDR1 GTSNPN, CDR2 SVGIG (reference sequence). V lost 2 bases and J 8 bases, leaving 16 bases between the germline ends. The CDR3 loop reads CAWSRTGKSEPQHF. The CDR3, as DNA: TGTGCCTGGAGTCGGACGGGAAAATCGGAGCCCCAGCATTTT.

This clone was picked up a small number of times. J is TRBJ1-4 and V is TRBV11-3, with D unresolved. V lost 5 bases and J 8 bases, leaving 12 bases between the germline ends. CDR3 length equals 13 residues. Looked up from germline, CDR1 is SGHNT and CDR2 is YENEEA. CDR3 sequence: CASSPSGKEKLFF. DNA for the CDR3: TGTGCCAGCAGCCCGAGCGGGAAGGAAAAACTGTTTTTT.

CDR3 sequence reads: CASSTPGSTYGYTF. CDR3 nucleotide sequence: TGTGCCAGTAGTACACCGGGATCCACCTATGGCTACACCTTC. The rearrangement links TRBV19 to TRBJ1-2, with D uncertain. The ends were cut back, 4 bases at V and 4 bases at J, with 13 bases in the middle. Germline CDR1 LNHDA, CDR2 SQIVND (reference sequence). The CDR3 is 14 residues long.

CDR3 nucleotides: TGCGCCAGCAGCCTGGAAGGGACAGCCCCCTTCTTC. The encoded protein is CASSLEGTAPFF. This chain links TRBV4-3 with TRBJ2-1; 7 bases match TRBD1. The V gene's germline CDR1 is LGHNA and CDR2 YSLEER. This CDR3 is built from 12 residues. Trimming removed 4 bases from V and 16 bases from J; junction bases left unmatched: 10.

This clone was detected only once. This chain connects TRBV28 to TRBJ1-5, with D possibly being TRBD1 (5 bases). Germline-derived CDR1 and CDR2 are MDHEN and SYDVKM. V gave up 6 bases and J gave up 0 bases, with 27 bases separating them. This CDR3 comprises 20 residues. Here the CDR3 DNA reads TGTGCCAGCAGCCGCAGCGGGTTCGGGGCAGGGCGATATAGCAATCAGCCCCAGCATTTT. It is translated as CASSRSGFGAGRYSNQPQHF.

This chain joins TRBV5-4 and TRBJ2-1, with 12 bases fitting TRBD2. This CDR3 has 16 amino acids. V shed 3 bases, J shed 2 bases, and the junction held 3 bases outside the gene matches. The germline gives CDR1 SGHNT, CDR2 YYREEE (reference sequence). In DNA form, the CDR3 reads TGTGCCAGCAGCTCTAGCGGGGGGGTTCCCTACAATGAGCAGTTCTTC. This translates into CASSSSGGVPYNEQFF.

This chain uses TRBV25-1 with TRBJ1-1; possible D gene TRBD1, 6 bases. The V end lost 3 bases, the J end lost 8 bases, and 13 bases lay between the germline ends. Germline V gene sequence: CDR1 MGHDK, CDR2 SYGVNS. The CDR3 is 13 residues long. CDR3 nucleotides: TGTGCCAGCAGTGAGCACGGACAGCACGAAGCTTTCTTT. This translates into CASSEHGQHEAFF.

The gene calls are TRBV6-5 and TRBJ1-2; 7 nucleotides match TRBD1. The CDR3 runs to 12 residues. CDR1 and CDR2 (germline): MNHEY, SVGAGI. V lost 8 bases and J lost 9; bases outside the gene matches: 9. CDR3 amino acids: CASRDSPFRYTF. Written as DNA, the CDR3 is TGTGCCAGCCGGGACAGCCCCTTTCGCTACACCTTC.

The V gene is TRBV11-2, the J gene TRBJ2-4, with 10 bases aligning to TRBD2. V gave up 4 bases and J gave up 2 bases; unmatched junction bases: 8. The CDR3 contains 17 residues. Germline assignment: CDR1 SGHAT and CDR2 FQNNGV. The CDR3 here is CASSSPGLATSKNIQYF. CDR3 sequence (DNA): TGTGCCAGCAGCTCACCGGGACTAGCGACCTCCAAAAACATTCAGTACTTC.